This T cell receptor (beta chain) came from a study of vaccination effects on CD4 cells after COVID-19. Clones were sequenced by immunoSEQ multiplex PCR, and TCRdb holds only the in-frame ones, with some missing. The sample holds 45,000 to 50,000 clones, approximately 61% seen once. About this clone itself: Its antigen is currently unknown.

Subsequent to a culture period of about ten days, CD4+ T cells were isolated. A half-volume exchange with IL-2 medium occurred on days 3 and 7. This TCR derives from a human donor who received a COVID-19 vaccine. The sample was CD4+ T cells from PBMCs cultured without peptide, taken before COVID-19 vaccination.

Here the CDR3 DNA reads TGTGCCAGCTCACCATGGACAGGGTTGAGGGAGCAGTACTTC. This translates into CASSPWTGLREQYF. V usage is TRBV18 and J usage is TRBJ2-7, with 8 bases matching TRBD1. The J segment lost 7 bases and the V segment lost 2 bases, leaving 7 bases of the junction unmatched. This CDR3 has 14 residues. The germline V gene has CDR1 KGHSH and CDR2 LQKENI.